Below, 20 T cell receptor beta chains from the same sample are listed, as sequenced in a study of blood T cell repertoires in COVID-19. Clones were sequenced by immunoSEQ multiplex PCR, and TCRdb holds only the in-frame ones, with some missing. This sample yields more than 60,000 clones, of which over 75% are seen a single time; 6.9% belongs to the top ten. Sequenced material: peripheral blood. The receptor set was obtained from a human donor in a cohort sampled during active COVID-19.

This clone came up once. The CDR3 DNA sequence: TGTGCCAGCATGACCCCTAGGATGGACACTGAAGCTTTCTTT. Protein product: CASMTPRMDTEAFF. The chain links TRBV2 to TRBJ1-1; D gene unclear. With 7 bases removed from V and 3 bases from J, the gap between germline ends came to 15 bases. The CDR3 has 14 residues. The germline V gene encodes CDR1 SNHLY and CDR2 FYNNEI.

This clone appeared a few times. This rearrangement joins TRBV6-2 or TRBV6-3 to TRBJ1-5; the D gene is possibly TRBD1 (5 bases). This CDR3 comprises 13 residues. In germline, CDR1 is MNHEY, CDR2 SVGEGT. V lost 2 bases and J 9 bases, leaving 11 bases between the germline ends. As DNA, the CDR3 is TGTGCCAGCAGTTACCTAGGGGTCGGGCCCCAGCATTTT. Its translation: CASSYLGVGPQHF.

This sequence joins TRBV6-1 and TRBJ1-1; 7 bases fit TRBD1. The CDR3 consists of 14 residues. V gave up 2 bases and J gave up 0 bases; unmatched junction bases: 0. Germline V gene sequence: CDR1 MNHNS, CDR2 SASEGT. CDR3 sequence: CASSEQGVNTEAFF. The CDR3 DNA sequence: TGTGCCAGCAGTGAACAGGGGGTGAACACTGAAGCTTTCTTT.

The chain employs TRBV11-3 and TRBJ2-5; the match to TRBD2 covers 12 bases. There are 16 residues in the CDR3. V was pared by 3 bases and J by 1 base, with 3 bases of the junction left unmatched. The germline V gene encodes CDR1 SGHNT and CDR2 YENEEA. The CDR3 region has the DNA TGTGCCAGCAGCTTGCGACTAGCGGGGGCCCAAGAGACCCAGTACTTC. Translation: CASSLRLAGAQETQYF. Combining the CDR3 with reference TRBV11-3 and TRBJ2-5 gives the whole variable domain EAGVVQSPRYKIIEKKQPVAFWCNPISGHNTLYWYLQNLGQGPELLIRYENEEAVDDSQLPKDRFSAERLKGVDSTLKIQPAELGDSAVYLCASSLRLAGAQETQYFGPGTRLLVL.

The V call is TRBV7-8, the J call TRBJ2-7, with D uncertain. CDR1 and CDR2 from the germline V gene are SGHVS and FQNEAQ. The ends were cut back, 3 bases at V and 5 bases at J, with 8 bases in the middle. The CDR3 is 12 amino acids. CDR3 in amino acids: CASSLSSNEQYF. The CDR3 DNA follows: TGTGCCAGCAGCTTGAGTTCTAACGAGCAGTACTTC.

The genes are TRBV19 and TRBJ2-5; TRBD1 matches at 8 bases. With 5 bases clipped from V and 2 bases from J, the junction kept 4 bases outside the gene matches. The CDR3 covers 14 residues. The V gene's germline CDR1 is LNHDA and CDR2 SQIVND (reference sequence). The chain's CDR3 is CASSLGQGQETQYF. The CDR3 region has the DNA TGTGCCAGTAGTCTCGGACAGGGACAAGAGACCCAGTACTTC.

The chain recombines TRBV18 with TRBJ1-5; tentative D call: TRBD1 (6 bases). This CDR3 comprises 14 residues. Germline V lookup: CDR1 KGHSH, CDR2 LQKENI. Trimming removed 2 bases from V and 2 bases from J, with 7 bases in between. The CDR3 here is CASSPRQGNQPQHF. In nucleotides, the CDR3 is TGTGCCAGCTCACCAAGACAGGGCAATCAGCCCCAGCATTTT.

The chain links TRBV6-2 or TRBV6-3 to TRBJ2-3; D is undetermined. CDR3 size: 14 residues. The germline V gene encodes CDR1 MNHEY and CDR2 SVGEGT. The V end was cut by 2 bases, the J end by 1 base, with 7 bases between. This CDR3 is CASSYVRGTDTQYF. CDR3 bases: TGTGCCAGCAGTTACGTTCGGGGCACAGATACGCAGTATTTT.

This chain uses TRBV10-1 with TRBJ1-1, with unresolved D. There are 15 residues in the CDR3. Germline values: CDR1 WNHNN, CDR2 SYGVQD (reference sequence). Trimming removed 0 bases from V and 4 bases from J, with 12 bases in between. CDR3 loop: CASSESLYRGTEAFF. The DNA for the CDR3 is TGCGCCAGCAGTGAGTCATTGTATCGGGGCACTGAAGCTTTCTTT.

This clone occurred once. The rearrangement joins TRBV5-1 to TRBJ1-1; 8 bases match TRBD1. J was trimmed by 1 base and V by 3 bases; bases with no gene match: 5. This CDR3 comprises 15 residues. Germline CDR1 and CDR2: SGHRS and YFSETQ. The chain's CDR3 is CASSSDDRGNTEAFF. The DNA for the CDR3 is TGCGCCAGCAGCTCTGATGACAGGGGGAACACTGAAGCTTTCTTT.

This clone was counted between two and nine times. V usage is TRBV3-1 (or the pseudogene TRBV3-2) and J usage is TRBJ2-7; TRBD1 aligns across 9 bases. The CDR3 runs to 17 residues. Trimming cost V 4 bases and J 4 bases; bases outside gene matches: 14. Germline assignment: CDR1 LGHDT and CDR2 YNNKEL (reference sequence). For the CDR3, the DNA is TGTGCCAGCAGCCTCCTCGGGGGACAGGGCAATCTTTACGAGCAGTACTTC. Its protein is CASSLLGGQGNLYEQYF.

This chain joins TRBV5-1 and TRBJ2-7; D might be TRBD1 (6 bases). The CDR3 is made up of 13 amino acids. From germline, CDR1 is SGHRS and CDR2 YFSETQ. The V end was cut by 2 bases, the J end by 5 bases, with 11 bases between. CDR3 DNA: TGCGCCAGCAGCTTTAAACAGGGTAACGAGCAGTACTTC. It yields the protein CASSFKQGNEQYF.

V is TRBV29-1 and J is TRBJ1-1, with 8 bases matching TRBD1. Unmatched junction bases numbered 8, after V lost 8 bases and J lost 3 bases. CDR3 length: 13 residues. Germline V lookup: CDR1 SQVTM, CDR2 ANQGSEA. This CDR3 is CSTWTGLDTEAFF. The CDR3 DNA reads TGCAGCACCTGGACAGGGCTGGACACTGAAGCTTTCTTT.

The gene calls are TRBV6-5 and TRBJ1-4; D may be TRBD1 (5 bases). CDR3 length: 14 amino acids. The V gene lost 2 bases and the J gene lost 8 bases, with 12 bases spanning the gap. Germline CDR1 reads MNHEY; CDR2 reads SVGAGI. CDR3 amino acids: CASSYGALGEKLFF. The CDR3 nucleotides read TGTGCCAGCAGTTACGGGGCCTTGGGGGAAAAACTGTTTTTT.

The rearrangement uses TRBV7-2 and TRBJ2-3; 8 positions match TRBD2. This CDR3 region has 18 residues. The V gene end was trimmed by 3 bases and the J gene end by 1 base; junction bases not matched to a gene: 12. CDR1 is SGHTA and CDR2 is FQGNSA in the germline V gene. The CDR3 coding sequence is TGTGCCAGCAGCTTGCCGGGACTCGCGGGGGGACGCACAGATACGCAGTATTTT. Residues: CASSLPGLAGGRTDTQYF.

The chain carries TRBV7-9 and TRBJ1-1; no reliable D call. Trimming stripped 1 base from V and 2 bases from J, with 8 bases between. Germline V lookup: CDR1 SEHNR, CDR2 FQNEAQ (reference sequence). The CDR3 is 14 amino acids. The CDR3 sequence: CASSLVAANTEAFF. CDR3 bases: TGTGCCAGCAGCTTAGTAGCAGCTAACACTGAAGCTTTCTTT.

J is TRBJ1-3 and V is TRBV2, with no clear D. Trimming left V 2 bases short and J 0 bases short, with 8 bases between. Germline values: CDR1 SNHLY, CDR2 FYNNEI. The length of the CDR3 is 15 residues. In DNA form, the CDR3 reads TGTGCCAGCAGTGAAAAATGGGCCTCTGGAAACACCATATATTTT. Translating gives CASSEKWASGNTIYF.

The rearrangement uses TRBV28 and TRBJ2-7; perhaps TRBD1 as D (6 bases). Germline values: CDR1 MDHEN, CDR2 SYDVKM. The CDR3 consists of 15 residues. The V gene lost 5 bases and the J gene lost 0 bases, with 14 bases spanning the gap. CDR3 nucleotides: TGTGCCAGCAGTGCAACCGGACAGAACTCCTACGAGCAGTACTTC. It codes for CASSATGQNSYEQYF.

This sequence joins TRBV6-5 and TRBJ1-2; D might be TRBD1 (5 bases). CDR3 length equals 15 residues. Germline V gives CDR1 MNHEY, CDR2 SVGAGI. The germline V and J ends were trimmed by 6 bases and 5 bases, with 19 bases remaining between them. CDR3 nucleotides: TGTGCCAGCAGCCGATCGGGGGATCAAGAGTATGGCTACACCTTC. Protein: CASSRSGDQEYGYTF.

This chain joins TRBV7-2 and TRBJ1-2; tentatively, D is TRBD1 (6 bases). Looked up from germline, CDR1 is SGHTA and CDR2 is FQGNSA. CDR3 length: 14 amino acids. V lost 4 bases and J lost 10, with 19 bases in between. The CDR3 protein is CASSSNREGRSYTF. CDR3 coding DNA: TGTGCCAGCAGCTCGAACAGGGAGGGAAGGTCCTACACCTTC.